This section outlines one T cell receptor (beta chain) sequence together with its context. The data were obtained in a study of blood T cell repertoires in COVID-19. Sequencing used immunoSEQ multiplex PCR; TCRdb keeps in-frame clones, though not all of them. The table has a few hundred thousand clones, approximately 78% seen once. The CDR3 is made up of 11 amino acids. V dropped 4 bases and J dropped 1 base, with 4 bases sitting between them. Germline V gene data show CDR1 as SQVTM and CDR2 as ANQGSEA. The receptor's source is a woman older than 75 with acute or convalescent COVID-19. Sequencing was done on a sample of peripheral blood. This chain links TRBV29-1 with TRBJ1-1; D call uncertain. CDR3 protein: CSVAPNTEAFF. The CDR3, as DNA: TGCAGCGTTGCTCCGAACACTGAAGCTTTCTTT.